This T cell receptor beta chain emerged from a study of identical twins. TCRdb passed the 5' RACE reads through MiXCR, listing each CDR3 protein once. The sample includes fewer than 20,000 distinct CDR3 sequences, 69% seen only once; the top ten take 5.9%. Germline V gives CDR1 PRHDT, CDR2 FYEKMQ (reference sequence). The length of the CDR3 is 15 residues. V was trimmed by 3 bases and J by 5 bases, leaving 16 bases between them. Specimen: memory (CD45RO+) T cells sorted from blood. The V call is TRBV13, the J call TRBJ1-2; D is unclear. This TCR was sampled from a woman aged 18-35 years in good health. This table probably holds off-target reads from a library built for another chain. CDR3 nucleotide sequence: TGTGCCAGCAGCTTGTATGTAGAACGAGCATATGGCTACACCTTC. The encoded protein is CASSLYVERAYGYTF.